This TCR beta chain emerged from a study of blood T cell repertoires in COVID-19. Libraries were prepared by immunoSEQ multiplex PCR; TCRdb keeps only in-frame clonotypes and omits some of them. The table has 100,000 to 150,000 clones, about 85% seen once. The ends lost 1 base at V and 3 bases at J; junction bases unmatched: 9. The length of the CDR3 is 17 residues. The germline gives CDR1 SGHTA, CDR2 FQGNSA. The clonotype comes from a man aged 55-75 years with acute or convalescent COVID-19. The chain employs TRBV7-2 and TRBJ2-7; TRBD1 matches 10 bases. Sequencing was done on a sample of peripheral blood. CDR3 sequence: CASSLEGQGPLFYEQYF. The CDR3, as DNA: TGTGCCAGCAGCTTAGAGGGACAGGGGCCCTTATTCTACGAGCAGTACTTC.